This TCR beta chain was documented in a study of Graves' ophthalmopathy and Graves' hyperthyroidism. There are many counts of this clonotype. The antigen is unknown. The V and J ends lost 2 bases and 6 bases, in that order; junction bases with no gene match: 8. There are 15 residues in the CDR3. Looked up from germline, CDR1 is MDHEN and CDR2 is SYDVKM. Study-wide results and limits: Researchers report that a 13-signature model separated ophthalmopathy from stable hyperthyroidism, posting under 90% sensitivity and roughly 80% specificity.

Amplified material comprised TCR beta CDR3 regions derived from RNA transcripts. HTBI primers were used in a first-round RT-PCR, which preceded a second-round multiplex PCR. TCRdb reprocessed the multiplex PCR reads with MiXCR, giving one entry per CDR3 protein. The repertoire holds under 200,000 distinct CDR3 sequences, with roughly 37% as singletons. The sequencing sample was made of peripheral blood. This clonotype originated in a woman aged 40 to 55 with Graves' ophthalmopathy. The chain links TRBV28 to TRBJ2-7; 9 bases match TRBD2. The CDR3 sequence is CASSLGLAGTVEQYF. The CDR3 coding sequence is TGTGCCAGCAGTTTAGGCCTAGCGGGAACAGTCGAGCAGTACTTC.